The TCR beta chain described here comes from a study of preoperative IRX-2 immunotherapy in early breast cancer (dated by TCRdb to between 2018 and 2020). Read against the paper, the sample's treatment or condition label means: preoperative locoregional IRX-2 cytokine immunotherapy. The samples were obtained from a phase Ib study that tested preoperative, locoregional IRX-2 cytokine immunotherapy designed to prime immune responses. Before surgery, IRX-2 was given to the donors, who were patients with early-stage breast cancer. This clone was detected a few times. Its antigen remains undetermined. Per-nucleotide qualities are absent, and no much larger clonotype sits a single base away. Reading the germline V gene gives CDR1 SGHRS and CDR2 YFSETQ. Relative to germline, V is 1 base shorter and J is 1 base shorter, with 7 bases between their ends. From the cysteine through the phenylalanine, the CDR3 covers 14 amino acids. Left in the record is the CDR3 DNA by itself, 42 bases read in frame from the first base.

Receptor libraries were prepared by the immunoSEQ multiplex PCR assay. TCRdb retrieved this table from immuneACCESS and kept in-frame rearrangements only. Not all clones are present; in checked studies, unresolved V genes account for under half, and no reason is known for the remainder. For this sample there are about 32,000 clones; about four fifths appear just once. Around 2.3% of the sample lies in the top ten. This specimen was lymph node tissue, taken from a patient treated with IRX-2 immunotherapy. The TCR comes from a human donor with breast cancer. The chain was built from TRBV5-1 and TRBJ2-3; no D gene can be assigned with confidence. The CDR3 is CASSLLPGTDTQYF. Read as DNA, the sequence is TGCGCCAGCAGCTTGTTGCCGGGCACAGATACGCAGTATTTT. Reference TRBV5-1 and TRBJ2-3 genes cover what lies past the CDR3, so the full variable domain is KAGVTQTPRYLIKTRGQQVTLSCSPISGHRSVSWYQQTPGQGLQFLFEYFSETQRNKGNFPGRFSGRQFSNSRSEMNVSTLELGDSALYLCASSLLPGTDTQYFGPGTRLTVL.